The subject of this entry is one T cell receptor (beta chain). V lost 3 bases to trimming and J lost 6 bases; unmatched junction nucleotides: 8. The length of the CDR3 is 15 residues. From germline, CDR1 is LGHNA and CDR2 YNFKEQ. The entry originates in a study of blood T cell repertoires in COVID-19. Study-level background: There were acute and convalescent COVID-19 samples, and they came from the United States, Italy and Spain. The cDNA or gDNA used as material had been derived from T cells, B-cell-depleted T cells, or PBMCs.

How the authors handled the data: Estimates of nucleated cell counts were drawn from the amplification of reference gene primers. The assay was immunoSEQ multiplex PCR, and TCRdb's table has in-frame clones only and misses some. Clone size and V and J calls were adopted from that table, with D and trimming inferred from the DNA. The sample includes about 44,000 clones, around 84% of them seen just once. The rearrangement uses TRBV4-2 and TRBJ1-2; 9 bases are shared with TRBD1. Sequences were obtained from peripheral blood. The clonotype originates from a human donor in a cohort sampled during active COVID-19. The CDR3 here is CASSQTRTGEHGYTF. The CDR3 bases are TGTGCCAGCAGCCAGACCAGGACAGGGGAACATGGCTACACCTTC.